The present T cell receptor (beta chain) was sequenced within a study of beta chain features in type 1 diabetes. V lost 5 bases and J 6 bases, leaving 15 bases between the germline ends. This CDR3 spans 14 amino acids. Germline V lookup: CDR1 SGHVS, CDR2 FQNEAQ. Every isolated RNA sample was fully reverse transcribed, so sequencing captured expressed TCRB transcripts. Method: immunoSEQ multiplex PCR; TCRdb's copy keeps in-frame clones and lacks some. This table holds approximately 250,000 clones, around 14% found once. The chain has TRBV7-8 and TRBJ2-3; TRBD1 is a possible D gene (6 bases). The TCR comes from a woman between 40 and 55 years old in good health. Sequences were obtained from naive CD4+ T cells from blood. The CDR3 protein is CASSIGTLRDTQYF. In DNA, the CDR3 is TGTGCCAGCAGCATCGGGACATTGAGGGATACGCAGTATTTT.